One sample yielded the 22 T cell receptor beta chains listed below, sequenced in a study of blood T cells in healthy people across ages. The use of a sample-barcoded 5' primer and a J-beta primer mix characterized a second PCR of roughly 6 to 11 cycles. TCRdb recomputed calls from the 5' RACE reads with MiXCR, one row per CDR3 protein. The table lists 600,000 to 800,000 distinct CDR3 sequences, around 52% of them singletons. Specimen: blood. Source of these receptors: an elderly woman in good health.

V is TRBV12-3 or TRBV12-4 and J is TRBJ1-2, with 7 bases matching TRBD1. This CDR3 has 16 amino acids. The ends lost 3 bases at V and 0 bases at J; junction bases unmatched: 7. The CDR3: CASSFRGDSPNYGYTF. As DNA, the CDR3 is TGTGCCAGCAGTTTTAGGGGGGACAGCCCTAACTATGGCTACACCTTC.

V gene TRBV7-3 combines with J gene TRBJ2-7; D unresolved. The CDR3 runs 13 residues. V shed 3 bases and J shed 10 bases, with 16 bases lying between them. CDR1 SGHTA and CDR2 FQGTGA come from the germline V gene. CDR3 bases: TGTGCCAGCAGCTTTGGGTCTTCTGAGGCCCAGTACTTC. This sequence encodes CASSFGSSEAQYF.

A note on this clonotype: Since a much larger clone is just one base distant, this may be a read error. V is TRBV5-1 and J is TRBJ2-3, with D hard to call. V was clipped by 1 base and J by 1 base, with 7 bases between them. This CDR3 contains 14 residues. The germline V gene has CDR1 SGHRS and CDR2 YFSETQ. The CDR3 loop reads CASSLFPRTDTQYF. The CDR3 coding sequence is TGCGCCAGCAGCTTGTTTCCCCGCACAGATACGCAGTATTTT.

The rearrangement joins TRBV6-5 to TRBJ1-2; the match to TRBD1 covers 7 bases. The CDR3 totals 13 residues. V trimming: 6 bases; J trimming: 8 bases; junction bases outside the gene matches: 9. The germline CDR1 and CDR2 sequences are MNHEY and SVGAGI. The CDR3 DNA is TGTGCCAGCAGATACAATCAGGGGGAGGGCTACACCTTC. Translation: CASRYNQGEGYTF.

This clonotype was detected ten times or more. This CDR3 reads CASSLFTSTDTQYF. The CDR3 DNA sequence: TGTGCCAGCAGTTTGTTTACTAGCACAGATACGCAGTATTTT. The chain employs TRBV27 and TRBJ2-3; no clear D. V lost 3 bases and J 0 bases, leaving 7 bases between the germline ends. The germline V gene encodes CDR1 MNHEY and CDR2 SMNVEV (reference sequence). CDR3 length: 14 residues.

V usage is TRBV29-1 and J usage is TRBJ2-7; D gene ambiguous. The tail of the sequence fits TRBJ2-4 better, so the J call may be wrong. CDR3 length equals 10 residues. Germline-derived CDR1 and CDR2 are SQVTM and ANQGSEA. CDR3 sequence: CSVIGNIQYF. The CDR3 DNA reads TGCAGCGTTATTGGAAACATTCAGTACTTC.

The V and J genes are TRBV29-1 and TRBJ2-4; D remains unclear. The CDR3 loop spans 12 amino acids. CDR1 is SQVTM, CDR2 ANQGSEA, per germline. Trimming removed 5 bases from V and 3 bases from J, with 8 bases in between. CDR3 sequence: CSVKPDKNIQYF. In DNA, the CDR3 is TGCAGCGTTAAGCCAGACAAAAACATTCAGTACTTC.

About this clonotype: A much larger clone is a single base away; this may be a read error. The chain combines TRBV5-1 with TRBJ2-3; D might be TRBD1 (6 bases). The CDR3 length is 15 residues. The V gene's germline CDR1 is SGHRS and CDR2 YFSETQ. The V and J ends lost 4 bases and 1 base respectively, with 13 bases between them. For the CDR3, the DNA is TGCGCCAGCAGCCCCGGACAGTTCTGCACAGATACGCAGTATTTT. Amino acids: CASSPGQFCTDTQYF.

This clonotype came up many times. The chain combines TRBV20-1 with TRBJ2-5, with D perhaps TRBD2 (6 bases). The germline V gene encodes CDR1 DFQATT and CDR2 SNEGSKA (reference sequence). There are 15 residues in the CDR3. Trimming left V 6 bases short and J 1 base short, with 18 bases between. The CDR3 nucleotides are TGCAGTGCCAGAAAACCCCGGGACTTCCAAGAGACCCAGTACTTC. Its protein product is CSARKPRDFQETQYF.

Note on this clonotype: A much larger clone lies a single base off, so this may be a read error. V usage is TRBV20-1 and J usage is TRBJ2-5, with D possibly matching TRBD2 (5 bases). V lost 7 bases and J lost 1, with 10 bases in between. The CDR3 runs to 12 residues. The germline V gene has CDR1 DFQATT and CDR2 SNEGSKA (reference sequence). The CDR3 here is CSDGLPQETQYF. CDR3 bases: TGCAGTGACGGACTCCCCCAAGAGACCCAGTACTTC.

The genes are TRBV3-1 and TRBJ1-1; maybe TRBD1 (6 bases). Germline CDR1 reads LGHDT; CDR2 reads YNNKEL (reference sequence). V lost 3 bases and J 5 bases, leaving 10 bases between the germline ends. This CDR3 has 13 residues. This CDR3 is CASSHQGSTEAFF. The CDR3 DNA reads TGTGCCAGCAGCCATCAGGGGAGTACTGAAGCTTTCTTT.

The gene calls are TRBV5-1 and TRBJ2-7; D call uncertain. CDR3 length equals 13 residues. The germline V and J ends were trimmed by 3 bases and 1 base, with 8 bases remaining between them. CDR1 is SGHRS, CDR2 YFSETQ, per germline. The CDR3 nucleotides read TGCGCCAGCAGCTCAGACCAGTCCTACGAGCAGTACTTC. This gives the protein CASSSDQSYEQYF.

CDR3 protein: CATSGHITPTDTQYF. CDR3 bases: TGTGCCACCAGCGGACACATAACCCCCACAGATACGCAGTATTTT. The genes are TRBV15 and TRBJ2-3, with D perhaps TRBD1 (5 bases). The germline V gene encodes CDR1 LNHNV and CDR2 YYDKDF (reference sequence). Trimming cost V 5 bases and J 2 bases, with 14 bases left between them. The CDR3 totals 15 residues.

This sequence joins TRBV27 and TRBJ2-7, with D possibly TRBD2 on 5 matching bases. The CDR3 is made up of 15 amino acids. The germline gives CDR1 MNHEY, CDR2 SMNVEV (reference sequence). V was clipped by 2 bases and J by 0 bases, with 11 bases between them. Written as DNA, the CDR3 is TGTGCCAGCAGTTTAGATGGGGAGAGCTCCTACGAGCAGTACTTC. This sequence encodes CASSLDGESSYEQYF.

The chain carries TRBV6-6 and TRBJ1-1; D is possibly TRBD1 (6 bases). The V end was cut by 6 bases, the J end by 4 bases, with 18 bases between. Germline V gene sequence: CDR1 MNHNY, CDR2 SVGAGI (reference sequence). This CDR3 region has 15 residues. CDR3 residues: CASRPTFTGSTEAFF. The CDR3 region has the DNA TGTGCCAGCAGACCCACTTTTACAGGGAGCACTGAAGCTTTCTTT.

In regard to this clonotype: A much larger clonotype is one base distant, so this may be a read error. CDR3 nucleotides: TGTGCCAGCAGCCGGACTAGCGAGCTAAATACGCGGTATTTT. Translation gives CASSRTSELNTRYF. The J gene is TRBJ2-3, the V gene TRBV7-2; 9 nucleotides line up with TRBD2. The CDR3 has 14 residues. From germline, CDR1 is SGHTA and CDR2 FQGNSA.

This clonotype was found a few times. The chain has TRBV29-1 and TRBJ1-2, with 9 bases lining up with TRBD1. Germline V CDR1 and CDR2: SQVTM, ANQGSEA. Trimming cost V 3 bases and J 0 bases; bases outside gene matches: 2. The CDR3 loop spans 14 amino acids. The CDR3 DNA sequence: TGCAGCGTTGACGACAGGGGGGCTAACTATGGCTACACCTTC. It encodes CSVDDRGANYGYTF.

As for this clonotype: This may be a read error, as it is one base from a much larger clone. The chain carries TRBV12-3 or TRBV12-4 and TRBJ1-1; D gene ambiguous. The CDR3 contains 13 residues. V lost 7 bases and J lost 3, with 12 bases in between. CDR3 nucleotide sequence: TGTGCCAGCATTTCCCGACGGTACACTGAAGCTTTCTTT. Translating it yields CASISRRYTEAFF.

The chain uses TRBV7-3 and TRBJ2-4, with 7 bases matching TRBD2. The end of the DNA aligns better with TRBJ2-7, so the J call may be wrong. Germline CDR1 is SGHTA and CDR2 is FQGTGA. The CDR3 length is 15 residues. In DNA form, the CDR3 reads TGTGCCAGCAGCTTAAATCCGGGAGGAGGCTACGAGCAGTACTTC. This encodes CASSLNPGGGYEQYF.

The rearrangement uses TRBV2 and TRBJ1-6; 9 nucleotides agree with TRBD1. Trimming cost V 9 bases and J 8 bases; bases outside gene matches: 5. The CDR3 is made up of 13 amino acids. From germline, CDR1 is SNHLY and CDR2 FYNNEI. The CDR3 sequence is CASAGQGDSPLHF. CDR3 in DNA: TGTGCCAGTGCGGGACAGGGAGATTCACCCCTCCACTTT.

This clonotype was recorded at least ten times. J is TRBJ2-7 and V is TRBV4-1, with D possibly TRBD2 on 5 matching bases. V lost 0 bases, J lost 4 bases, and 13 bases lay in between. Germline-derived CDR1 and CDR2 are MGHRA and YSYEKL. This CDR3 contains 15 residues. The CDR3, as DNA: TGCGCCAGCAGCCAAGAGAGCCTAGCCAGGTACGAGCAGTACTTC. Amino acids: CASSQESLARYEQYF.

In regard to this clonotype: This sequence may be a read error, since a much larger clone differs from it by one base. V usage is TRBV12-3 or TRBV12-4 and J usage is TRBJ2-1, with 7 bases fitting TRBD2. CDR3 length: 15 residues. CDR3 DNA: TGTGCCGGCAGTACGGGGGGTACTGGGTACAATGAGCAGTTCTTC. Its translation: CAGSTGGTGYNEQFF.